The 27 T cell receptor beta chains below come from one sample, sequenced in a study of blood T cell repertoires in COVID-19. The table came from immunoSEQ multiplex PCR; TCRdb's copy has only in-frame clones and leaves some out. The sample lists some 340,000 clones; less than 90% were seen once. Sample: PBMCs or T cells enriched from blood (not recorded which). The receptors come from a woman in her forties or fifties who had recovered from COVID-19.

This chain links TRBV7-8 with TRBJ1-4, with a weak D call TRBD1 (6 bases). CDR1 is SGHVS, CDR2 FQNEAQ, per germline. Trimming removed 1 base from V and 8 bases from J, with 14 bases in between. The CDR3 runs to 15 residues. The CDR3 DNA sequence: TGTGCCAGCAGCTTAGTGCCCCAGGGGAGAGAAAAACTGTTTTTT. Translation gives CASSLVPQGREKLFF.

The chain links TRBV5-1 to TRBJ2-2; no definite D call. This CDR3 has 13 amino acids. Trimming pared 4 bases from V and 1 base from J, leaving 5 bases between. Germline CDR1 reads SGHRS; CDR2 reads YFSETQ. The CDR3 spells CASSRENTGELFF. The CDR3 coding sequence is TGCGCCAGCAGCCGAGAGAACACCGGGGAGCTGTTTTTT.

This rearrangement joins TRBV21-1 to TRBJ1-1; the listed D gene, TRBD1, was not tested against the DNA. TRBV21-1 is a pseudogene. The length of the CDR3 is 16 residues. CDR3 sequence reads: CASSREDRGGTTEAFF. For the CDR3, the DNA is TGTGCCAGCAGCAGAGAGGACAGGGGTGGGACCACTGAAGCTTTCTTT.

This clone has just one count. The DNA of the CDR3 is TGTGCCAGCAGCTTACTCGGGGGGGCCGTTGCAGATACGCAGTATTTT. Encoded protein: CASSLLGGAVADTQYF. V and J are TRBV11-2 and TRBJ2-3; TRBD2 aligns across 8 bases. This CDR3 has 16 amino acids. Germline CDR1 and CDR2: SGHAT and FQNNGV. The junction had 8 bases not matched to a gene; V was cut back by 2 bases and J by 4 bases.

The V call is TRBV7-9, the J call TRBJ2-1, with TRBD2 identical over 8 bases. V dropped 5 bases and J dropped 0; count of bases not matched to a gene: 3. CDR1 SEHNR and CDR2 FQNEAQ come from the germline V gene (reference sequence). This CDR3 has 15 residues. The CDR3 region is CASSGSGSSYNEQFF. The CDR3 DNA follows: TGTGCCAGCAGCGGAAGCGGGAGCTCCTACAATGAGCAGTTCTTC.

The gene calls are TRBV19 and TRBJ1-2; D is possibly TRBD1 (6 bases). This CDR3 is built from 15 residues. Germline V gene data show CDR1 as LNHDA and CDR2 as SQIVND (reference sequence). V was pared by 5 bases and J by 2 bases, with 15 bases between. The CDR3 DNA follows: TGTGCCAGTAGTTCGCGGACAGCCCTAAACTATGGCTACACCTTC. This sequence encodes CASSSRTALNYGYTF. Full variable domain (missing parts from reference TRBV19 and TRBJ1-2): DGGITQSPKYLFRKEGQNVTLSCEQNLNHDAMYWYRQDPGQGLRLIYYSQIVNDFQKGDIAEGYSVSREKKESFPLTVTSAQKNPTAFYLCASSSRTALNYGYTFGSGTRLTVV.

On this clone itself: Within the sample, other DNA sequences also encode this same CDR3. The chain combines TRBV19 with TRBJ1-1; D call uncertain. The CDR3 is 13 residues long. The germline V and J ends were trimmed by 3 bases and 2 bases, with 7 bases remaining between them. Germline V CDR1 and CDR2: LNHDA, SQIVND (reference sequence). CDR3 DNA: TGTGCCAGTAGTATTCGGGTCAACACTGAAGCTTTCTTT. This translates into CASSIRVNTEAFF.

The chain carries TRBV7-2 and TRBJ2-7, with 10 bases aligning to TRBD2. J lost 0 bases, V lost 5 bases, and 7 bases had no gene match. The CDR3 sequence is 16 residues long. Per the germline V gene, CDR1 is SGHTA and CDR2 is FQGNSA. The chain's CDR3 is CASSRTSGAGSYEQYF. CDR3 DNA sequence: TGTGCCAGCAGCCGGACTAGCGGAGCCGGCTCCTACGAGCAGTACTTC.

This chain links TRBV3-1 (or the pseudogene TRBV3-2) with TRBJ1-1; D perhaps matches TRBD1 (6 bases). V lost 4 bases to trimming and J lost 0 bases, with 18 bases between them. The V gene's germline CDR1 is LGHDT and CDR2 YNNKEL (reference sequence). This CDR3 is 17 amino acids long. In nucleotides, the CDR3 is TGTGCCAGCAGCCCCCCAATCGAGGACAGAATGAACACTGAAGCTTTCTTT. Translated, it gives CASSPPIEDRMNTEAFF.

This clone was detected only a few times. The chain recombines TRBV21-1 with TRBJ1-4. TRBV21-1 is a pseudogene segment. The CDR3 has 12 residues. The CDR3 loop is CASSKLTVELFF. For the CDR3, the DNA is TGTGCCAGCAGCAAATTGACTGTAGAACTGTTTTTT.

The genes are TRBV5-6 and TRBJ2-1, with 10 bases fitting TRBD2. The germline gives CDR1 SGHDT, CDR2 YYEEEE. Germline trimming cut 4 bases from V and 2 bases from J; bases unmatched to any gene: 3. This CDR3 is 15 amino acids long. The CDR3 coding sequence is TGTGCCAGCAGCGGAGCGGGGGGGACCTACAATGAGCAGTTCTTC. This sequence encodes CASSGAGGTYNEQFF. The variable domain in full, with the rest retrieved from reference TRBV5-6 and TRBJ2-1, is DAGVTQSPTHLIKTRGQQVTLRCSPKSGHDTVSWYQQALGQGPQFIFQYYEEEERQRGNFPDRFSGHQFPNYSSELNVNALLLGDSALYLCASSGAGGTYNEQFFGPGTRLTVL.

The CDR3 region is CASSPGQGYSNQPQHF. The CDR3 DNA reads TGCGCCAGCAGCCCGGGACAGGGCTATAGCAATCAGCCCCAGCATTTT. This rearrangement joins TRBV5-1 to TRBJ1-5; TRBD1 aligns across 9 bases. V lost 4 bases and J lost 0; bases outside the gene matches: 5. CDR1 and CDR2 from the germline V gene are SGHRS and YFSETQ. CDR3 length: 16 residues.

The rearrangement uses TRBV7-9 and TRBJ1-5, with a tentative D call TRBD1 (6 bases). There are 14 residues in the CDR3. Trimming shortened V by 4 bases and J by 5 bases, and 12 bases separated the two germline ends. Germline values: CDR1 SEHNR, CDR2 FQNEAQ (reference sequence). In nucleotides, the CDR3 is TGTGCCAGCAGCTGGGGGGGGGCTGATCAGCCCCAGCATTTT. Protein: CASSWGGADQPQHF.

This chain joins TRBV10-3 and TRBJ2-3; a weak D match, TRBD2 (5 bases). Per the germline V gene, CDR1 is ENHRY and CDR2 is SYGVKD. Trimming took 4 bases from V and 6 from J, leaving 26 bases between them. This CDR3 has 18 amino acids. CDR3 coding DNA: TGTGCCATCAGTGGCTCAACCGGAGTTGCGGCAGCGGCGGATACGCAGTATTTT. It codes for CAISGSTGVAAAADTQYF.

The CDR3 DNA is TGTGCCAGCAGCCCCCCGTTGGGGCGAGAGACCCAGTACTTC. Protein product: CASSPPLGRETQYF. The rearrangement joins TRBV6-2 or TRBV6-3 to TRBJ2-5, with D tentatively TRBD1 (5 bases). The CDR3 consists of 14 residues. V was clipped by 6 bases and J by 4 bases, with 15 bases between them. Germline V gives CDR1 MNHEY, CDR2 SVGEGT.

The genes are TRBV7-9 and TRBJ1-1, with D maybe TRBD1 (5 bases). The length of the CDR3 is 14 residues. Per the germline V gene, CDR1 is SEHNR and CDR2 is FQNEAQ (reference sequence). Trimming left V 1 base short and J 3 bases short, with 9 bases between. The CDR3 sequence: CASSLEGFHTEAFF. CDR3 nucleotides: TGTGCCAGCAGCTTAGAGGGGTTTCACACTGAAGCTTTCTTT.

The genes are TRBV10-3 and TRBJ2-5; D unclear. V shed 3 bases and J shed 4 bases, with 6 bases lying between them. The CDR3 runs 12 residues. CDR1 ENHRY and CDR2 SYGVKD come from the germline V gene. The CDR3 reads CAISESGETQYF. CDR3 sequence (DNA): TGTGCCATCAGTGAATCGGGAGAGACCCAGTACTTC.

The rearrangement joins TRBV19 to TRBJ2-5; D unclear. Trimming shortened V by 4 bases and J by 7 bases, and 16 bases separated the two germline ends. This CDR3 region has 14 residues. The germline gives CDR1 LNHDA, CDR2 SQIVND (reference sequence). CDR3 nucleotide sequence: TGTGCCAGTAGTACGGTTGACGCAAGAGGGACCCAGTACTTC. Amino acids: CASSTVDARGTQYF.

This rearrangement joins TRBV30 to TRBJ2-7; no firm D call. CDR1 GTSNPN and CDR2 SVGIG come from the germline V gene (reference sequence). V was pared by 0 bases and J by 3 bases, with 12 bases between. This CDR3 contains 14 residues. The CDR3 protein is CAWSVTAINYEQYF. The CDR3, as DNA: TGTGCCTGGAGTGTAACTGCTATAAACTACGAGCAGTACTTC.

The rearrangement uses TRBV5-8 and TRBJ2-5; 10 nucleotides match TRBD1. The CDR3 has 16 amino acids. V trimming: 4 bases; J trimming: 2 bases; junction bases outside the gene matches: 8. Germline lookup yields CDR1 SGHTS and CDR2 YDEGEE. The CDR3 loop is CASSRYGTGVQETQYF. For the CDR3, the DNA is TGTGCCAGCAGCCGGTATGGGACAGGGGTTCAAGAGACCCAGTACTTC.

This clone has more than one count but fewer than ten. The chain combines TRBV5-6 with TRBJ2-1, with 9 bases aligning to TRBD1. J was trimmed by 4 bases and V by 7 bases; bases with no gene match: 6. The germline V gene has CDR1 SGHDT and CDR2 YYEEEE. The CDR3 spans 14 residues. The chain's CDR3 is CASSKTGGYNEQFF. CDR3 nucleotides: TGTGCCAGCTCCAAGACAGGGGGTTACAATGAGCAGTTCTTC.

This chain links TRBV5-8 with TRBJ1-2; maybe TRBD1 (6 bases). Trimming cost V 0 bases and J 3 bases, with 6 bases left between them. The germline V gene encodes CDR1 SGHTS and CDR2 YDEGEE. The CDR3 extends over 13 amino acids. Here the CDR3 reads CASSLDRDYGYTF. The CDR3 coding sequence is TGTGCCAGCAGCTTGGACAGGGACTATGGCTACACCTTC.

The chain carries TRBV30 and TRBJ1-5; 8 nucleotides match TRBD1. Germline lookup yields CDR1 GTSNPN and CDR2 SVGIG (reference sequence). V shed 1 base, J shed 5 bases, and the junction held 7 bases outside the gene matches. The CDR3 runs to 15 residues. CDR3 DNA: TGTGCCTGGAGTGCGGCAGGGGGCGGTCATCAGCCCCAGCATTTT. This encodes CAWSAAGGGHQPQHF.

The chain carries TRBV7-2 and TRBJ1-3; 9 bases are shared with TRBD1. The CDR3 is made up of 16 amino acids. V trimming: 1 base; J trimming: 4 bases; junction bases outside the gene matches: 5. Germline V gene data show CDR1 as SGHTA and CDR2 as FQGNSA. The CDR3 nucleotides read TGTGCCAGCAGCTTAGGGGGGACAGGGATCGGAAACACCATATATTTT. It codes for CASSLGGTGIGNTIYF.

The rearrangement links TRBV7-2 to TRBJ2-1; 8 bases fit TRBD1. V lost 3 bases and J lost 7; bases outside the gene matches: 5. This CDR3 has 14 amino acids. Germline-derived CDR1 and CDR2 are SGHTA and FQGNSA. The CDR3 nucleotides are TGTGCCAGCAGCTTGCAGGGGGCGGGAAATGAGCAGTTCTTC. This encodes CASSLQGAGNEQFF.

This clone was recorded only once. This chain's CDR3 is CASSSFGGYEQYF. CDR3 nucleotide sequence: TGTGCCAGCAGTTCCTTCGGGGGGTACGAGCAGTACTTC. The rearrangement joins TRBV7-2 to TRBJ2-7; 7 positions match TRBD2. The V gene's germline CDR1 is SGHTA and CDR2 FQGNSA. With 6 bases clipped from V and 4 bases from J, the junction kept 6 bases outside the gene matches. The CDR3 loop spans 13 amino acids. Filled out from reference TRBV7-2 and TRBJ2-7, the complete variable domain reads GAGVSQSPSNKVTEKGKDVELRCDPISGHTALYWYRQSLGQGLEFLIYFQGNSAPDKSGLPSDRFSAERTGGSVSTLTIQRTQQEDSAVYLCASSSFGGYEQYFGPGTRLTVT.

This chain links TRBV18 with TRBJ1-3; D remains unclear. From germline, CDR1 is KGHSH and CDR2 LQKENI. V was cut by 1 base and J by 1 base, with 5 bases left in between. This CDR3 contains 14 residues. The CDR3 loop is CASSPQHSGNTIYF. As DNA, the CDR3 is TGTGCCAGCTCACCACAACATTCTGGAAACACCATATATTTT.